Sequencing of this T cell receptor (beta chain) was carried out in a study of beta chain features in type 1 diabetes (dated by TCRdb to the late 2010s). About the investigation overall: Mean age, gender distribution, total cell number and subset yield did not differ between patients and healthy donors. The study compared TCRB repertoires of sorted circulating CD4+ T cell subsets between recently diagnosed type 1 diabetes patients and matched healthy donors. Naive and central memory subsets were obtained from all 30 or so donors, but regulatory and stem cell-like memory subsets were isolated from only 8 patients and 8 healthy donors. A total of 90 million to 140 million sorted cells were examined across all samples, and RNA yield correlated strongly with the number of cells per subset. General conclusions and limits of the study: Sequencing cDNA rather than genomic DNA could over-represent highly expressing activated cells, although activation and CD3 levels did not differ between groups. Only small numbers of individuals were included in the HLA sub-analyses, which left unresolved whether HLA type had any influence on TCRB rearrangement. Naive, central memory and regulatory TCRB repertoires appeared to be more alike among patients than among healthy donors. Patients with type 1 diabetes made fewer insertions and deleted more nucleotides at VDJ recombination sites, implying thymic rearrangement abnormalities. A moderate but significant shortening of TCRB CDR3 length was observed in type 1 diabetes patients in all four CD4+ subsets. Shorter templates might have been favored by PCR, but patient and control samples were amplified and corrected together, so both groups would have been affected equally by any skew.

Each donor gave one peripheral blood draw, about 110 mL on average, collected into heparinised tubes. Naive, central memory, regulatory and stem cell-like memory CD4+ T cells were sorted on a BD FACSAria II using a panel including CD45RO, CCR7, CD25, CD127, CD95 and CD27. All sorted populations exceeded 95% purity. PBMCs were isolated right away by Lymphoprep density gradient centrifugation and were stained directly, without culture. Samples were stained and sorted in pairs, with one healthy donor and one patient per experiment, so that batch effects were minimized. In its sample, this clone was seen a few times. This receptor's antigen is unknown. No base qualities exist here, and no much larger clone lies one base off it. The High Capacity cDNA Reverse Transcription Kit was used to reverse transcribe all of the isolated RNA, meaning that expressed TCRB transcripts were what got sequenced. Deep immunoSEQ sequencing was performed on naive, central memory and regulatory T cell samples, with an average of roughly 3.3 million total reads per sample. Sorted cells were lysed in RLT buffer and RNA was extracted with DNase-treated RNeasy Micro or Mini kits, depending on cell number. Each cell subset was processed on its own to prevent cross-contamination, while patient and healthy donor samples were processed together. The immunoSEQ multiplex PCR was used to amplify TCRB sequences from cDNA, yielding 87-bp fragments that span the CDR3 region. The amplicons were sequenced using the Illumina HiSeq platform. The source study handled its data this way. PCR bias was corrected computationally using synthetic template baselines, and reads within Hamming distance 2 were collapsed, with unmergeable singletons discarded. Reads were aligned against IMGT to assign V, D and J genes, CDR3 length and insertions or deletions at six rearrangement sites. Within each subset, clonotype counts were normalized to the number of sorted cells before true diversity and Gini coefficients were calculated with the tcR R package. Repertoire sharing was quantified using the overlap coefficient calculated on TCRB nucleotide sequences. Out-of-frame TCRB sequences from naive cells were analyzed to stand in for the pre-selection repertoire. TCRdb limited this immuneACCESS table to in-frame rearrangements with V and J called. A share of clones is missing; checked studies link under half to unresolved V genes, and the rest is unexplained. V and J calls plus clone size are reproduced from that table; the DNA served to infer D and trimming. Within this sample are more than 300,000 clones, with about 16% of them counted one time only. Of the sample, roughly 0.017% falls within the top ten clones.

The CDR3 goes from the cysteine to the phenylalanine over 18 residues. The sequence is cut down to CDR3 DNA, 54 bases in frame from base 1. For CDR1 and CDR2, the germline V gene lists SGHRS and YFSETQ. Trimming accounts for 4 bases at V and 5 bases at J, while the number of junction bases matched to no gene is 15. Material for sequencing was naive CD4+ T cells from blood. The cell subset or site label for this specimen denotes: true naive CD4+ T cells. This TCR came from a woman younger than 30 in good health. The chain is assembled from TRBV5-1 and TRBJ2-1, with 10 bases aligning to TRBD1. DNA sequence: TGCGCCAGCAGCCGGACAAAAACCGGGACAGGGGACAACAATGAGCAGTTCTTC. The encoded protein is CASSRTKTGTGDNNEQFF.